This entry is about one T cell receptor (beta chain). Measured with immunoSEQ multiplex PCR; TCRdb has only the in-frame clones, and not every one. The sample includes more than 90,000 clones, 85% to 90% of them seen just once. The CDR3 covers 11 residues. V was cut by 7 bases and J by 4 bases, with 7 bases left in between. The record originates from a study of T cell responses to AZD1222 COVID-19 vaccine. This receptor was identified in an adult who received the AZD1222 COVID-19 vaccine. Source: peripheral blood, taken 28 days after the second AZD1222 dose. The chain employs TRBV12-3 or TRBV12-4 and TRBJ1-1; no firm D call. CDR3 in DNA: TGTGCCAGCATTTGGGGCACTGAAGCTTTCTTT. This encodes CASIWGTEAFF.